This TCR beta chain was recorded in a study of blood T cell repertoires in COVID-19. This clone was observed once. This CDR3 has 12 residues. V lost 0 bases and J lost 6, with 7 bases in between. In germline, CDR1 is SGHRS, CDR2 YFSETQ. The method was immunoSEQ multiplex PCR; TCRdb's version includes in-frame clones alone and lacks a portion of them. The sample holds about 200,000 clones; around 86% are singletons and the top ten take around 9%. The study assigned cohorts using participant-reported clinical history. The chain employs TRBV5-1 and TRBJ2-7; D is unresolved. This TCR derives from a woman aged 45-60 years with acute COVID-19. The sequenced sample consisted of PBMCs or T cells enriched from blood (not recorded which). CDR3 DNA sequence: TGCGCCAGCAGCTTGGCACTAACCGAGCAGTACTTC. Amino acids: CASSLALTEQYF.